This T cell receptor beta chain was identified in a study of T-cell memory formation after mild COVID-19 (dated by TCRdb to the early 2020s). Study-level background: Most TCR sequence clusters were specific to one of the two donors. Longitudinal TCRalpha and TCRbeta repertoire sequencing tracked T-cell clones expanding and contracting after mild COVID-19 in two donors. The cohort was made up of two young adult volunteers, one female and one male, who were previously healthy. The paper's findings and limits, for the study overall: Contracting CD4+ clones turned up mainly in the CM and EM memory subsets, whereas EMRA was where CD8+ clones were enriched. Clones that contracted from day 15 to 85 showed balanced CD4/CD8 phenotypes, whereas a second wave of clones that expanded from day 15 to 37 leaned towards CD4+. Whether the second-wave clones peaking on day 37 were SARS-CoV-2 specific was not confirmed. Some responding clones were detected in pre-infection memory, suggesting pre-existing cross-reactive memory T cells joined the SARS-CoV-2 response. The study covered only two mild cases, and larger cohorts including severe cases with pre-infection samples were considered necessary.

Ficoll-Paque density gradient centrifugation was used to isolate PBMCs. V has 7 bases trimmed and J has 6 bases trimmed; junction bases matching no gene number 12. In the germline V gene, CDR1 corresponds to SGHRS and CDR2 to YFSETQ. Reading from cysteine to phenylalanine, the CDR3 counts 14 amino acids. Left in the record is the CDR3 DNA by itself, 42 bases read in frame from the first base. Remarks on this clonotype: The antigen it recognizes is unknown. Base qualities are not provided; no much larger clone lies one nucleotide away.

For sequencing, an Illumina NovaSeq 6000 was employed. TCRalpha and TCRbeta cDNA libraries were constructed by 5'RACE with constant-segment primers, with sample barcodes and unique molecular identifiers being introduced. RNA was extracted from every sample with Trizol reagent. Amplification of the libraries took two PCR steps, and the second step added a second sample barcode plus Illumina TruSeq adapters. Libraries were sequenced on an Illumina NovaSeq with 2 x 150 bp paired-end reads. On the authors' methods: Demultiplexing of reads and collapsing into UMI-guided consensus sequences were performed with migec v1.2.7. Using mixcr v2.1.11, UMI consensuses were aligned to TRA and TRB V and J templates and then assembled into clonotypes. A clonotype was counted as expanded or contracted only if both edgeR and NoisET called the change significant, with noise models trained on biological replicates. For edgeR calls, the cutoffs were a false discovery rate-adjusted p below 0.01 and a log2 fold-change threshold of 1. As an exploratory analysis of dynamics, max-normalized trajectories of the 1000 most abundant clonotypes were examined by PCA with hierarchical clustering. The CD4 or CD8 phenotype of responding clones was assigned using the separately sequenced CD4+ and CD8+ repertoires. TCRdb trimmed the raw reads at Q25, called clones with MiXCR and kept productive beta chains. Merged by CDR3 protein, the rows form single entries marked with the most common genes and DNA. The V and J calls come from TCRdb's annotation, not from the publication. In this sample the table shows 540,000 or so distinct CDR3 sequences, approximately 20% of which occur a single time. About 12% of the sample is in the top ten clones.

The chain was built from TRBV5-1 and TRBJ1-2; 7 junctional bases match TRBD1. Sample: PBMCs or a T cell subset sorted from them (not recorded which). This receptor was taken from an adult woman who had mild COVID-19 (a few samples of this study predate the infection). The sample titles of this study are shuffled in the database, so cell type and time point are left out; the donor was told from shared clones. The sequence in DNA is TGCGCCAGCCTAGATCCGGGACAGATTAATGGCTACACCTTC. Its translation is CASLDPGQINGYTF. Extended through the reference TRBV5-1 and TRBJ1-2 proteins, this CDR3 yields the full variable domain: KAGVTQTPRYLIKTRGQQVTLSCSPISGHRSVSWYQQTPGQGLQFLFEYFSETQRNKGNFPGRFSGRQFSNSRSEMNVSTLELGDSALYLCASLDPGQINGYTFGSGTRLTVV.